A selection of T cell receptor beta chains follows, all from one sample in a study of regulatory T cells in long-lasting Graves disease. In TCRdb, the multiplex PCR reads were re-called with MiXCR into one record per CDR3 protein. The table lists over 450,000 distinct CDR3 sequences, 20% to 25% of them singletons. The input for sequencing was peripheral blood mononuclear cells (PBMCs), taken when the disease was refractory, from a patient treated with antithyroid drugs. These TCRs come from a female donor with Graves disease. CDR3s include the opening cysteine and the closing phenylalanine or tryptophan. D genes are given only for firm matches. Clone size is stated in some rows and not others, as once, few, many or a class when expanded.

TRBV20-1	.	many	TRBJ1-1	CSARENRVGTEAFF	TGCAGTGCTAGAGAAAACCGGGTGGGGACTGAAGCTTTCTTT
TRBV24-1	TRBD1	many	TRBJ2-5	CATRRTGGDETQYF	TGTGCCACCAGGCGGACAGGGGGCGATGAGACCCAGTACTTC
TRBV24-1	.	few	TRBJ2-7	CATSVNRVNEQYF	TGTGCCACCAGTGTGAACAGGGTCAACGAGCAGTACTTC
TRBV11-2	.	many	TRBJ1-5	CASSLGADSNQPQHF	TGTGCCAGCAGCTTAGGCGCAGACAGCAATCAGCCCCAGCATTTT
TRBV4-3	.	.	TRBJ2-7	CASSQDRDGAYEQYF	TGCGCCAGCAGCCAAGATCGGGACGGTGCCTACGAGCAGTACTTC
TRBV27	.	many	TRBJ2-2	CASSYELHGELFF	TGTGCCAGCAGTTATGAGCTACACGGGGAGCTGTTTTTT
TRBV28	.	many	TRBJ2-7	CASSFYAEQYF	TGTGCCAGCAGTTTTTACGCCGAGCAGTACTTC
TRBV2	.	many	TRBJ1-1	CASSVESSGAEAFF	TGTGCCAGCAGCGTCGAGTCCTCGGGGGCTGAAGCTTTCTTT
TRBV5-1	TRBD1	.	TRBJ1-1	CASSSFTGGKTEAFF	TGCGCCAGCAGCTCCTTTACAGGGGGTAAAACTGAAGCTTTCTTT
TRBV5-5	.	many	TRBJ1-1	CASSLVGFEAFF	TGTGCCAGCAGCTTAGTCGGTTTCGAAGCTTTCTTT
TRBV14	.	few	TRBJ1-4	CASSQAAGVRELFF	TGTGCCAGCAGCCAAGCTGCCGGCGTCCGGGAACTGTTTTTT
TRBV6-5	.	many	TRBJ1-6	CASSYSSTGNSPLHF	TGTGCCAGCAGTTACTCTAGCACAGGAAATTCACCCCTCCACTTT
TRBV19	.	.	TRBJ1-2	CASRPTGNGLRKNYGYTF	TGTGCCAGTAGACCTACTGGAAACGGTCTCAGGAAGAACTATGGCTACACCTTC
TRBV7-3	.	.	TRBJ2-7	CASSAGHGRTYEQYF	TGTGCCAGCAGCGCGGGACACGGACGCACCTACGAGCAGTACTTC
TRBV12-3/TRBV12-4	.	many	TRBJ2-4	CASSEEDRAWLAGQNIQYF	TGTGCCAGCAGTGAGGAGGACAGGGCTTGGCTAGCGGGACAGAACATTCAGTACTTC
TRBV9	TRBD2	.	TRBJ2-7	CASSVEAGGGYEQYF	TGTGCCAGCAGCGTCGAAGCGGGAGGTGGGTACGAGCAGTACTTC
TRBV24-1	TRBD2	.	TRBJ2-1	CATSGPLAGNNEQFF	TGTGCCACCAGTGGTCCTCTAGCGGGAAACAATGAGCAGTTCTTC
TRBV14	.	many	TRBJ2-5	CASSQELRETQYF	TGTGCCAGCAGCCAAGAACTTCGGGAGACCCAGTACTTC
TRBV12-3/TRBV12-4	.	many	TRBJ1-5	CASSQNWGNQPQHF	TGTGCCAGCAGTCAAAATTGGGGGAATCAGCCCCAGCATTTT
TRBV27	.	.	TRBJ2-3	CASSKGTDTQYF	TGTGCCAGCAGTAAGGGGACAGATACGCAGTATTTT
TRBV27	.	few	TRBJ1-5	CASSLLSSGGNQPQHF	TGTGCCAGCAGTTTATTAAGTTCAGGGGGCAATCAGCCCCAGCATTTT
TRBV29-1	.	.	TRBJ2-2	CSVGNGDTGELFF	TGCAGCGTTGGAAATGGGGACACCGGGGAGCTGTTTTTT
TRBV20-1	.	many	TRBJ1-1	CSAQEPPNTEAFF	TGCAGTGCTCAGGAACCCCCGAACACTGAAGCTTTCTTT
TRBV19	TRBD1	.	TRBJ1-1	CASSIGDRAAEAFF	TGTGCCAGTAGTATAGGGGACAGGGCCGCTGAAGCTTTCTTT
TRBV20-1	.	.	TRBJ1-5	CSAIGGRTDGDQPQHF	TGCAGTGCTATCGGGGGGCGGACTGACGGGGATCAGCCCCAGCATTTT
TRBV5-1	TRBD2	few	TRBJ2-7	CASSLEVLAGYEQYF	TGCGCCAGCAGCTTGGAAGTTCTAGCGGGGTACGAGCAGTACTTC
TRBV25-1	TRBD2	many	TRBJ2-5	CASSEWRSSGETQYF	TGTGCCAGCAGTGAATGGCGGAGTAGCGGGGAGACCCAGTACTTC
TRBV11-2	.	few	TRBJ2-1	CASSLDGTHNEQFF	TGTGCCAGCAGCTTAGACGGGACACACAATGAGCAGTTCTTC
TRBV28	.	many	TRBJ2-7	CASSLRGLSIYEQYF	TGTGCCAGCAGCCTCCGCGGACTTTCGATCTACGAGCAGTACTTC
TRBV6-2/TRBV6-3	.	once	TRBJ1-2	CASSVSGTQVYGYTF	TGTGCCAGCAGTGTATCCGGGACGCAAGTCTATGGCTACACCTTC
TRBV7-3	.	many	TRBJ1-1	CASSFMGGTEAFF	TGTGCCAGCAGCTTTATGGGAGGCACTGAAGCTTTCTTT
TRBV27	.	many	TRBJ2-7	CASHGKGYEQYF	TGTGCCAGCCACGGAAAAGGCTACGAGCAGTACTTC
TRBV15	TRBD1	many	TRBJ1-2	CATSRDPTGIYGYTF	TGTGCCACCAGCAGAGACCCGACAGGGATCTATGGCTACACCTTC
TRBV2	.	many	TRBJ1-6	CASSELLGWTDPDSPLHF	TGTGCCAGCAGTGAACTATTGGGTTGGACAGATCCTGATTCACCCCTCCACTTT
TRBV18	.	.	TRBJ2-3	CASSPNSGAGADTQYF	TGTGCCAGCTCACCAAACTCAGGGGCCGGGGCAGATACGCAGTATTTT
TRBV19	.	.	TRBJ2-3	CASSIPGADTQYF	TGTGCCAGTAGTATACCGGGAGCAGATACGCAGTATTTT
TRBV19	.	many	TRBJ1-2	CASSDYGGLNYGYTF	TGTGCCAGTAGTGACTACGGGGGCCTCAACTATGGCTACACCTTC
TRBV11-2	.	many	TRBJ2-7	CASSLSVYEQYF	TGTGCCAGCAGCTTATCGGTCTACGAGCAGTACTTC
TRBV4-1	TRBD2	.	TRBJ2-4	CASSQPTSGQGNIQYF	TGCGCCAGCAGCCAACCGACTAGCGGTCAGGGAAACATTCAGTACTTC
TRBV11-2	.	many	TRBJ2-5	CASSLDSIETQYF	TGTGCCAGCAGCTTAGACAGTATAGAGACCCAGTACTTC
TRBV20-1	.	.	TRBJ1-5	CSGQKQGNNQPQHF	TGCAGTGGCCAGAAACAGGGAAACAATCAGCCCCAGCATTTT